Below, 4 T cell receptor beta chains from the same sample are listed, as sequenced in a study of blood T cells in healthy people across ages. PCR was performed a second time for about 6 to 11 cycles using a sample-barcoded 5' primer and a J-beta primer mix. TCRdb used MiXCR to reprocess the 5' RACE reads, holding one entry per CDR3 protein. The sample lists 630,000 or so distinct CDR3 sequences; about 30% were seen once. Sample: blood. The receptors derive from a woman at least 80 years old in good health.

This clonotype was seen repeatedly, ten times or more. The gene calls are TRBV5-1 and TRBJ2-7; D remains unclear. V was shortened by 0 bases and J by 0 bases, with 16 bases between the two germline ends. The CDR3 extends over 17 amino acids. The germline gives CDR1 SGHRS, CDR2 YFSETQ. This chain's CDR3 is CASSLGKETAFSYEQYF. The CDR3 DNA reads as TGCGCCAGCAGCTTGGGCAAAGAAACGGCTTTCTCCTACGAGCAGTACTTC.

At least ten counts were recorded for this clonotype. The chain uses TRBV7-9 and TRBJ2-6; possible D gene TRBD1, 5 bases. Between the trimmed V and J ends, which lost 5 bases and 1 base, there was a span of 18 bases. The CDR3 covers 18 residues. Germline CDR1 SEHNR, CDR2 FQNEAQ (reference sequence). CDR3 residues: CASSTWGQGRSGANVLTF. The CDR3 DNA is TGTGCCAGCAGCACCTGGGGCCAGGGAAGGTCTGGGGCCAACGTCCTGACTTTC.

This clonotype showed up many times. The gene calls are TRBV7-9 and TRBJ1-2; D unclear. CDR3 size: 16 residues. The germline gives CDR1 SEHNR, CDR2 FQNEAQ (reference sequence). V was clipped by 5 bases and J by 0 bases, with 16 bases between them. CDR3 DNA sequence: TGTGCCAGCAGCCCACTAACACCGGGCACTAACTATGGCTACACCTTC. This sequence encodes CASSPLTPGTNYGYTF.

Ten or more counts support this clonotype. The chain employs TRBV7-9 and TRBJ2-7; weak D call: TRBD2 (7 bases). This CDR3 is 16 amino acids long. Trimming cost V 1 base and J 1 base, with 14 bases left between them. CDR1 SEHNR and CDR2 FQNEAQ come from the germline V gene (reference sequence). CDR3 residues: CASSLGGGGGSYEQYF. The CDR3 DNA sequence: TGTGCCAGCAGCTTAGGAGGGGGGGGAGGGTCCTACGAGCAGTACTTC.